A selection of T cell receptor beta chains follows, all from one sample in a study of blood T cell repertoires in COVID-19. TCRdb keeps only in-frame clones here, not all; method: immunoSEQ multiplex PCR. The sample contains some 180,000 clones, 84% of which appear only once. The sequenced sample consisted of peripheral blood. These receptors originate from a woman over 75 with COVID-19, enrolled during active disease. The CDR3 runs from the conserved cysteine through the conserved F or W. D genes are given only for firm matches. Clone sizes are given selectively: once, few, many, or a class where the clone is expanded.

j_call: TRBJ1-4; clone_size: once; d_call: .; v_call: TRBV27; cdr3_aa: CASSLWAEHEKLFF; cdr3_nt: TGTGCCAGCAGTTTATGGGCCGAACATGAAAAACTGTTTTTT
j_call: TRBJ1-1; clone_size: .; d_call: .; v_call: TRBV27; cdr3_aa: CASSLSRQGNTEAFF; cdr3_nt: TGTGCCAGCAGTTTATCAAGGCAGGGCAACACTGAAGCTTTCTTT
j_call: TRBJ1-1; clone_size: .; d_call: TRBD1; v_call: TRBV5-4; cdr3_aa: CASSVNRGTEAFF; cdr3_nt: TGTGCCAGCAGCGTCAACAGGGGGACTGAAGCTTTCTTT
j_call: TRBJ1-1; clone_size: .; d_call: .; v_call: TRBV6-1; cdr3_aa: CASSEVEGVLEAFF; cdr3_nt: TGTGCCAGCAGTGAAGTTGAGGGGGTCCTTGAAGCTTTCTTT
j_call: TRBJ2-3; clone_size: .; d_call: TRBD2; v_call: TRBV3-1/TRBV3-2; cdr3_aa: CASSRLAGDPSSTDTQYF; cdr3_nt: TGTGCCAGCAGCCGACTAGCGGGGGACCCCTCCAGCACAGATACGCAGTATTTT
j_call: TRBJ1-1; clone_size: .; d_call: .; v_call: TRBV6-6; cdr3_aa: CASNRVNTEAFF; cdr3_nt: TGTGCCAGCAACCGAGTCAACACTGAAGCTTTCTTT
j_call: TRBJ2-6; clone_size: .; d_call: TRBD1; v_call: TRBV14; cdr3_aa: CASSQKSGTGGSGANVLTF; cdr3_nt: TGTGCCAGCAGCCAAAAATCCGGAACAGGGGGCTCTGGGGCCAACGTCCTGACTTTC
j_call: TRBJ2-7; clone_size: once; d_call: TRBD1; v_call: TRBV10-3; cdr3_aa: CAISERGRTGSYEQYF; cdr3_nt: TGTGCCATCAGTGAGCGGGGAAGGACAGGGTCCTACGAGCAGTACTTC
j_call: TRBJ2-7; clone_size: once; d_call: TRBD1; v_call: TRBV24-1; cdr3_aa: CATSDGDRAGEQYF; cdr3_nt: TGTGCCACCAGTGATGGGGACAGGGCGGGCGAGCAGTACTTC
j_call: TRBJ2-6; clone_size: .; d_call: TRBD2; v_call: TRBV27; cdr3_aa: CASSSQKPGTSNVLTF; cdr3_nt: TGTGCCAGCAGTTCCCAAAAGCCCGGGACTAGTAACGTCCTGACTTTC
j_call: TRBJ1-5; clone_size: .; d_call: .; v_call: TRBV5-1; cdr3_aa: CASSFGEGNQPQHF; cdr3_nt: TGCGCCAGCAGCTTCGGGGAGGGCAATCAGCCCCAGCATTTT
j_call: TRBJ1-2; clone_size: .; d_call: .; v_call: TRBV20-1; cdr3_aa: CSASGRPANYGYTF; cdr3_nt: TGCAGTGCTAGTGGGAGGCCAGCTAACTATGGCTACACCTTC
j_call: TRBJ2-2; clone_size: .; d_call: TRBD2; v_call: TRBV6-2/TRBV6-3; cdr3_aa: CASSYRRGDGAGELFF; cdr3_nt: TGTGCCAGCAGTTACCGGCGGGGGGACGGAGCCGGGGAGCTGTTTTTT
j_call: TRBJ2-3; clone_size: .; d_call: .; v_call: TRBV7-3; cdr3_aa: CASSSRGFWAQYF; cdr3_nt: TGTGCCAGCAGCTCCCGGGGATTTTGGGCGCAGTATTTT
j_call: TRBJ1-4; clone_size: .; d_call: TRBD1; v_call: TRBV30; cdr3_aa: CAWNGQGAGKSEKLFF; cdr3_nt: TGTGCCTGGAACGGACAGGGGGCGGGAAAAAGTGAAAAACTGTTTTTT
j_call: TRBJ2-1; clone_size: .; d_call: TRBD1; v_call: TRBV10-3; cdr3_aa: CATTTIQGPPYNEQFF; cdr3_nt: TGTGCCACTACGACGATACAGGGGCCCCCATACAATGAGCAGTTCTTC
j_call: TRBJ2-1; clone_size: once; d_call: TRBD1; v_call: TRBV29-1; cdr3_aa: CSVEGLQGSSYNEQFF; cdr3_nt: TGCAGCGTTGAAGGCTTACAGGGGAGCTCCTACAATGAGCAGTTCTTC
j_call: TRBJ2-2; clone_size: .; d_call: TRBD1; v_call: TRBV18; cdr3_aa: CASSLDRGHTGELFF; cdr3_nt: TGTGCCAGCTCACTGGACAGGGGGCACACCGGGGAGCTGTTTTTT
j_call: TRBJ1-1; clone_size: few; d_call: .; v_call: TRBV5-1; cdr3_aa: CASSLGTVMNTEAFF; cdr3_nt: TGCGCCAGCAGCTTGGGTACAGTCATGAACACTGAAGCTTTCTTT
j_call: TRBJ2-3; clone_size: .; d_call: .; v_call: TRBV7-8; cdr3_aa: CASSYTGGAWTDTQYF; cdr3_nt: TGTGCCAGCAGCTACACGGGTGGGGCATGGACAGATACGCAGTATTTT
j_call: TRBJ1-2; clone_size: .; d_call: TRBD1; v_call: TRBV11-2; cdr3_aa: CASTLGGSSYGYTF; cdr3_nt: TGTGCCAGCACCCTAGGGGGCAGTAGCTATGGCTACACCTTC
j_call: TRBJ2-3; clone_size: .; d_call: .; v_call: TRBV5-1; cdr3_aa: CASSTKRATSTDTQYF; cdr3_nt: TGCGCCAGCAGCACCAAGCGGGCCACTAGCACAGATACGCAGTATTTT
j_call: TRBJ2-4; clone_size: once; d_call: .; v_call: TRBV5-4; cdr3_aa: CASSLIPGDGAKNIQYF; cdr3_nt: TGTGCCAGCAGCTTGATCCCAGGGGACGGGGCCAAAAACATTCAGTACTTC
j_call: TRBJ2-7; clone_size: .; d_call: .; v_call: TRBV6-6; cdr3_aa: CASRPRGIKPYEQYF; cdr3_nt: TGTGCCAGCAGACCCCGGGGAATAAAACCCTACGAGCAGTACTTC
j_call: TRBJ2-2; clone_size: once; d_call: TRBD2; v_call: TRBV9; cdr3_aa: CASSVGLADTGELFF; cdr3_nt: TGTGCCAGCAGCGTAGGACTAGCGGACACCGGGGAGCTGTTTTTT
j_call: TRBJ1-2; clone_size: .; d_call: .; v_call: TRBV2; cdr3_aa: CASSEAAGVYGYTF; cdr3_nt: TGTGCCAGCAGTGAGGCTGCAGGCGTCTATGGCTACACCTTC
j_call: TRBJ2-7; clone_size: few; d_call: .; v_call: TRBV5-1; cdr3_aa: CASSLETSEQYF; cdr3_nt: TGCGCCAGCAGCTTGGAAACTAGCGAGCAGTACTTC
j_call: TRBJ1-4; clone_size: .; d_call: .; v_call: TRBV30; cdr3_aa: CAWSAGNEKLFF; cdr3_nt: TGTGCCTGGAGCGCAGGCAATGAAAAACTGTTTTTT
j_call: TRBJ1-6; clone_size: .; d_call: TRBD1; v_call: TRBV18; cdr3_aa: CASSQGGSPLHF; cdr3_nt: TGTGCCAGCTCCCAGGGGGGTTCACCCCTCCACTTT
j_call: TRBJ1-1; clone_size: .; d_call: .; v_call: TRBV30; cdr3_aa: CAWSALDRVFF; cdr3_nt: TGTGCCTGGAGCGCCCTTGATAGAGTTTTCTTT
j_call: TRBJ2-5; clone_size: .; d_call: TRBD2; v_call: TRBV19; cdr3_aa: CASSIGPSGRFQETQYF; cdr3_nt: TGTGCCAGTAGTATAGGTCCTAGCGGGAGATTTCAAGAGACCCAGTACTTC
j_call: TRBJ2-2; clone_size: .; d_call: .; v_call: TRBV6-7; cdr3_aa: CAGTTNTGELFF; cdr3_nt: TGTGCCGGTACTACTAACACCGGGGAGCTGTTTTTT
j_call: TRBJ1-1; clone_size: .; d_call: TRBD1; v_call: TRBV27; cdr3_aa: CASSVIQGVGTEAFF; cdr3_nt: TGTGCCAGCAGTGTAATACAGGGGGTAGGGACTGAAGCTTTCTTT